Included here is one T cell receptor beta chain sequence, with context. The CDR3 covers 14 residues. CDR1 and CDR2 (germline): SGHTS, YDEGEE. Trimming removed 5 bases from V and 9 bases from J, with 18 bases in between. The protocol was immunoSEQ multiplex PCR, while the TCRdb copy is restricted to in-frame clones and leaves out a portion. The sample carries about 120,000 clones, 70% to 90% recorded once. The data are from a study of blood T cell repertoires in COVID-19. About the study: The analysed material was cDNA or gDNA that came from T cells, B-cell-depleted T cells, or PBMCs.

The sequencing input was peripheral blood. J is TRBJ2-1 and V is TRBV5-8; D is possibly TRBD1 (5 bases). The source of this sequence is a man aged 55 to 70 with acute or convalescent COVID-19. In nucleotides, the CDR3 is TGTGCCAGCAGTGGGCAGGGAAATAAGGGTGAGCAGTTCTTC. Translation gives CASSGQGNKGEQFF.